This T cell receptor (beta chain) was sequenced during a study of vaccination and CD4 T cells after COVID-19. Sequenced with the Oncomine TCR Beta short-read assay was DNA taken from cultured CD4+ T cells. MiXCR was run by TCRdb on the PCR reads, yielding one entry per CDR3 protein. This table has about 25,000 distinct CDR3 sequences, around 48% appearing once. J gave up 4 bases and V 0 bases, and 5 bases lay outside the gene matches. There are 15 residues in the CDR3. Per germline, CDR1 DFQATT and CDR2 SNEGSKA (reference sequence). The treatment is: roughly nine-day PBMC culture with coronavirus spike peptide pools or control peptides (ViraFEST assay). As for this clonotype: Its antigen is undetermined.

Sequencing used CD4+ T cells from blood, cultured in vitro. V and J are TRBV20-1 and TRBJ2-1; 8 nucleotides match TRBD2. This receptor was taken from a human donor who had recovered from COVID-19. CDR3 region: CSARDPAGVYNEQFF. The CDR3 DNA is TGCAGTGCTAGAGATCCAGCGGGAGTATACAATGAGCAGTTCTTC.